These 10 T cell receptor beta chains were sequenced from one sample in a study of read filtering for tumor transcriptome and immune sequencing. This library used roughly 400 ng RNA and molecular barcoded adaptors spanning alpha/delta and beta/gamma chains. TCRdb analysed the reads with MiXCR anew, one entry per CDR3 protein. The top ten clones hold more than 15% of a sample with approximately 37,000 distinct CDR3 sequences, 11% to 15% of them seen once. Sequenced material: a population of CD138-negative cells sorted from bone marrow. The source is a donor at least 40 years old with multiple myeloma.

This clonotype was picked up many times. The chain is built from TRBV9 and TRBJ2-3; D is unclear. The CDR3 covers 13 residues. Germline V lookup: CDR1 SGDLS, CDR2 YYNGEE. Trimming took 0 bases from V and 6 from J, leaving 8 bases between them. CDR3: CASSVGTPDTQYF. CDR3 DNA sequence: TGTGCCAGCAGCGTAGGGACCCCGGATACGCAGTATTTT.

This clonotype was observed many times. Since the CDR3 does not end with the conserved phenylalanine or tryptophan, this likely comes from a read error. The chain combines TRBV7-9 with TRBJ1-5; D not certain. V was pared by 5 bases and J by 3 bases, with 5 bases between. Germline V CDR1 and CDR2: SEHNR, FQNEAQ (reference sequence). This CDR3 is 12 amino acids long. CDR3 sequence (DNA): TGTGCCAGCAGCGTAGACAATCAGCCCCAGCATTTA. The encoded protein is CASSVDNQPQHL.

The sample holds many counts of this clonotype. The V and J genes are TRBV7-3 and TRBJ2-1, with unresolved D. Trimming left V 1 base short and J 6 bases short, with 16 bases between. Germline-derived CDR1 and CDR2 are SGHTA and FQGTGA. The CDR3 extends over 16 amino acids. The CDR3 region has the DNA TGTGCCAGCAGCTTAAGGGCCGGGTTGGGTTTCAATGAGCAGTTCTTC. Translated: CASSLRAGLGFNEQFF.

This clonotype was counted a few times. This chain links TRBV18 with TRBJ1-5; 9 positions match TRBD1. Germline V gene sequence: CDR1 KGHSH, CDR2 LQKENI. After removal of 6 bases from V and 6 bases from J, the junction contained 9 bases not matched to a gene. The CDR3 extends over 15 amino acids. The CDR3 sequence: CASSTGQGSGQPQHF. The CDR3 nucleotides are TGTGCCAGCTCGACGGGACAGGGATCGGGTCAGCCCCAGCATTTT.

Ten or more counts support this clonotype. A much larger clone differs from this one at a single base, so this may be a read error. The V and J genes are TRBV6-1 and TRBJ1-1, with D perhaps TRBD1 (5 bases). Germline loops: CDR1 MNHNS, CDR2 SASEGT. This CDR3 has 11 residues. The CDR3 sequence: CASQDRNEASF. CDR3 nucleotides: TGTGCCAGCCAAGACAGAAATGAAGCTTCCTTT.

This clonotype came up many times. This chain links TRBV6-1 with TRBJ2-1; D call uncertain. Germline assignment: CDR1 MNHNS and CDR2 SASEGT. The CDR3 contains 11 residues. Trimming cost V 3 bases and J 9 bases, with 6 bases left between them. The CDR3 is CASSDLTEQFF. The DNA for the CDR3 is TGTGCCAGCAGTGATCTTACTGAGCAGTTCTTC.

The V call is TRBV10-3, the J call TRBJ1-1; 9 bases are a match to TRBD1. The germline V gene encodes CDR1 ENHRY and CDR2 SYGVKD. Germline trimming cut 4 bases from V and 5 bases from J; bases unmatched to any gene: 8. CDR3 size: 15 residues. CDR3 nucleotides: TGTGCCATCAGTGGCCCAACAGGGGGCCGAACTGAAGCTTTCTTT. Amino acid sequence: CAISGPTGGRTEAFF.

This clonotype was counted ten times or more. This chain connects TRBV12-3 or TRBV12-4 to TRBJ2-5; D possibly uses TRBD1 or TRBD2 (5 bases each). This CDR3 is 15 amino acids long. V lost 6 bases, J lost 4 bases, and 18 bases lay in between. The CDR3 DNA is TGTGCCAGCAGCCCTCGAGGGGCCTTGAGAGAGACCCAGTACTTC. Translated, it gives CASSPRGALRETQYF.

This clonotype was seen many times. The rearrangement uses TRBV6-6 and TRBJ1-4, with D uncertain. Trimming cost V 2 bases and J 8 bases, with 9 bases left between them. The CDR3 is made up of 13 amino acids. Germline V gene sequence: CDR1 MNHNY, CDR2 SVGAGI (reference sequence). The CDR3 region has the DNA TGTGCCAGCAGTTACCTGGGGTCAGAAAAACTGTTTTTT. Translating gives CASSYLGSEKLFF.

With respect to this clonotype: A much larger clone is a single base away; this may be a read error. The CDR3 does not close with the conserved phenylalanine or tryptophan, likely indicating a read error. CDR3 loop: CASSLHMNTEAFL. DNA of the CDR3: TGTGCCAGCTCACTCCACATGAACACTGAAGCTTTCCTT. V usage is TRBV18 and J usage is TRBJ1-1, with D hard to call. Germline V gene data show CDR1 as KGHSH and CDR2 as LQKENI. This CDR3 has 13 amino acids. The ends were cut back, 4 bases at V and 0 bases at J, with 6 bases in the middle.